The clone carrying this T cell receptor (beta chain) was detected many times. Its antigen is unknown. Using a J-beta primer mix together with a sample-barcoded 5' primer, a second PCR was run for roughly 7 to 11 cycles. Per-sample output comprised a minimum of 2.5 million paired-end reads containing CDR3. TCRdb recomputed calls from the 5' RACE reads with MiXCR, one row per CDR3 protein. The profile shows 590,000 or so distinct CDR3 sequences, about 28% of them singletons. CDR3 length: 13 residues. CDR1 and CDR2 from the germline V gene are DFQATT and SNEGSKA (reference sequence). The J segment lost 4 bases and the V segment lost 0 bases, leaving 1 base of the junction unmatched. These data are taken from a study of blood T cells in healthy people across ages. Broader study findings: Naive T cell percentage showed a strong correlation with the diversity of TCR beta. The long-lived group displayed more naive CD4+ cells, plus higher diversity, than the aged donors did.

The V call is TRBV20-1, the J call TRBJ2-5; TRBD1 agrees at 8 bases. The specimen sequenced was blood. The source is an elderly woman in good health. The CDR3: CSARETGVETQYF. Here the CDR3 DNA reads TGCAGTGCTAGAGAGACAGGGGTAGAGACCCAGTACTTC.